This TCR beta chain was found in a study of CD8 T cell repertoires and HIV-1 epitope variants. As to this clone: The target antigen is unknown.

The CDR3 totals 13 residues. Between the trimmed V and J ends, which lost 4 bases and 8 bases, there was a span of 17 bases. Germline V gives CDR1 SQVTM, CDR2 ANQGSEA. The table came from immunoSEQ multiplex PCR; TCRdb's copy has only in-frame clones and leaves some out. The sample records some 5,200 clones, about three fifths being singletons. V gene TRBV29-1 combines with J gene TRBJ1-1; D may be TRBD1 (6 bases). Sample: cultured CD8+ T cells derived from PBMCs. The source is a male donor with HIV. CDR3 bases: TGCAGCGTTGTGTTACCGGGGGCTAAAGAAGCTTTCTTT. Translating it yields CSVVLPGAKEAFF.